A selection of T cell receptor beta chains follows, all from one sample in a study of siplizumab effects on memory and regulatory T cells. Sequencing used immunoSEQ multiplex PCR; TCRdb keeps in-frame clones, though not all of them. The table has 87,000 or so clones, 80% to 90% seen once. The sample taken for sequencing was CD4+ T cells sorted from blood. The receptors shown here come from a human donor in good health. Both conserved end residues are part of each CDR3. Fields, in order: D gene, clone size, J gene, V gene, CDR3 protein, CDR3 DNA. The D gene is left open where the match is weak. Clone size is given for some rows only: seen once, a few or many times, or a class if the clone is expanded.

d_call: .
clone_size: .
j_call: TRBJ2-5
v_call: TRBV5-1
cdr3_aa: CASSTGRTQETQYF
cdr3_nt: TGCGCCAGCAGCACCGGACGAACCCAAGAGACCCAGTACTTC

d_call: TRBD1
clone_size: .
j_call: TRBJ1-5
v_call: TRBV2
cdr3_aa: CASIGGRGRNQPQHF
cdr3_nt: TGTGCCAGCATAGGGGGCAGAGGCCGCAATCAGCCCCAGCATTTT

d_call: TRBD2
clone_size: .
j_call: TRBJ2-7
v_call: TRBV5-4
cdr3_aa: CASSLELAGSEQYF
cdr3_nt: TGTGCCAGCAGCTTGGAACTAGCGGGATCCGAGCAGTACTTC

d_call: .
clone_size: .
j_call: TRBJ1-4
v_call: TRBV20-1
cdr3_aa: CSASGEKLFF
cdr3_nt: TGCAGTGCTTCAGGAGAAAAACTGTTTTTT

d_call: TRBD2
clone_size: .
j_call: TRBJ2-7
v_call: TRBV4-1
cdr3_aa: CASSQERLAGGYEQYF
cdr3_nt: TGCGCCAGCAGCCAAGAGAGACTAGCGGGAGGTTACGAGCAGTACTTC

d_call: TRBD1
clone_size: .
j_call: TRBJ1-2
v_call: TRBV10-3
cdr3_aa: CAISLDRGYGYTF
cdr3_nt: TGTGCCATCAGCTTGGACAGGGGTTATGGCTACACCTTC

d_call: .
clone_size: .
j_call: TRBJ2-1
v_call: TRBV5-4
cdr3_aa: CASSPPGLARLQFF
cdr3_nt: TGTGCCAGCAGCCCCCCCGGGCTAGCGAGACTTCAGTTCTTC

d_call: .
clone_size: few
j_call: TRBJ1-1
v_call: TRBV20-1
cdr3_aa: CSASRNTEAFF
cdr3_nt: TGCAGTGCTTCCCGTAACACTGAAGCTTTCTTT

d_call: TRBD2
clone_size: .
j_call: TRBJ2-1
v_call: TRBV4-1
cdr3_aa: CASRGPGTSGNEQFF
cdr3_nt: TGCGCCAGCAGAGGACCCGGGACTAGCGGCAATGAGCAGTTCTTC

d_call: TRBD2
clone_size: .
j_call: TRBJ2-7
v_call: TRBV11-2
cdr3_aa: CASSARGLAEGEQYF
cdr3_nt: TGTGCCAGCAGCGCCCGGGGACTAGCTGAGGGCGAGCAGTACTTC

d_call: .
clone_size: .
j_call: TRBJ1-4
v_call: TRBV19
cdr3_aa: CASSIRAPAEKLFF
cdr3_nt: TGTGCCAGTAGTATCAGGGCCCCGGCGGAAAAACTGTTTTTT

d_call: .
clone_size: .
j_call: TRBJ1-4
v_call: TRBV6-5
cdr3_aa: CASSPGATNEKLFF
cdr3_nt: TGTGCCAGCAGTCCCGGCGCAACTAATGAAAAACTGTTTTTT

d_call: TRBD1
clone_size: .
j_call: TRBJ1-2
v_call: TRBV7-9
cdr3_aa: CASSLGQGTYGYTF
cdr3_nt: TGTGCCAGCAGCTTGGGACAGGGGACCTATGGCTACACCTTC